The 25 T cell receptor beta chains below were found in one sample sequenced in a study of blood T cells in healthy people across ages. The second PCR ran about 6 to 12 cycles with a sample-barcoded 5' primer and J-beta primers. TCRdb ran MiXCR on the 5' RACE reads and lists one entry per CDR3 protein. The data contain about 720,000 distinct CDR3 sequences, about a fifth of them singletons. Sequencing input: blood. The receptors were gathered from an older man in good health.

This clonotype occurred many times. The chain carries TRBV5-1 and TRBJ2-5; D perhaps matches TRBD1 (5 bases). CDR1 and CDR2 (germline): SGHRS, YFSETQ. V dropped 1 base and J dropped 2 bases, with 12 bases sitting between them. The CDR3 has 15 residues. The CDR3 DNA sequence: TGCGCCAGCAGCTTGCAGGGTAGCAGACAAGAGACCCAGTACTTC. This sequence encodes CASSLQGSRQETQYF.

The sample holds many counts of this clonotype. This chain uses TRBV20-1 with TRBJ2-3, with a tentative D call TRBD2 (5 bases). Germline CDR1 and CDR2: DFQATT and SNEGSKA (reference sequence). Trimming stripped 6 bases from V and 5 bases from J, with 15 bases between. This CDR3 has 13 amino acids. The CDR3 nucleotides read TGCAGTGCCCCTGAAGATAGCGTAGATACGCAGTATTTT. Protein sequence: CSAPEDSVDTQYF.

The rearrangement joins TRBV29-1 to TRBJ2-5; the D gene is possibly TRBD2 (6 bases). The DNA end is a closer match to TRBJ2-7, so the J assignment may be wrong. The CDR3 totals 12 residues. CDR1 is SQVTM and CDR2 is ANQGSEA in the germline V gene. The CDR3 spells CSVELGGYEQYF. The CDR3 bases are TGCAGCGTTGAACTGGGGGGCTACGAGCAGTACTTC.

The V call is TRBV10-3, the J call TRBJ1-2; D call uncertain. In germline, CDR1 is ENHRY, CDR2 SYGVKD. The V end was cut by 2 bases, the J end by 5 bases, with 9 bases between. The CDR3 has 13 amino acids. CDR3 sequence: CAISEDGLYGYTF. CDR3 DNA: TGTGCCATCAGTGAGGACGGACTATATGGCTACACCTTC.

The chain couples TRBV12-3 or TRBV12-4 to TRBJ2-5; D uncertain. The DNA end favors TRBJ2-7, so the J call may be wrong. This CDR3 is built from 11 residues. The CDR3 bases are TGTGCCAGCAGTTCTTTTACCGAGCAGTACGTC. It is translated as CASSSFTEQYV.

This clonotype was picked up a small number of times. This sequence joins TRBV30 and TRBJ2-3; the D gene could be TRBD1 or TRBD2 (5 bases each). Trimming removed 1 base from V and 5 bases from J, with 10 bases in between. Looked up from germline, CDR1 is GTSNPN and CDR2 is SVGIG (reference sequence). This CDR3 region has 13 residues. DNA of the CDR3: TGTGCCTGGAGTGGCCCAGGGAGAGATACGCAGTATTTT. It yields the protein CAWSGPGRDTQYF.

This clonotype has just a few counts. The chain has TRBV18 and TRBJ2-1, with D perhaps given as TRBD1 or TRBD2 (5 bases each). The J call could be wrong; TRBJ2-7 is a better fit for the DNA end. Germline V lookup: CDR1 KGHSH, CDR2 LQKENI. The CDR3 consists of 16 residues. The CDR3 DNA follows: TGTGCCAGCTCATTGGGACGGAGTATACTTTCCTACGAGCAGTACTTC. Amino acid sequence: CASSLGRSILSYEQYF.

In its sample, this clonotype was seen a few times. The CDR3 nucleotides are TGCAGTGCTCAGATGAACACTGAAGCTTTCTTT. It encodes CSAQMNTEAFF. The chain carries TRBV20-1 and TRBJ1-1, with no clear D. The germline CDR1 and CDR2 sequences are DFQATT and SNEGSKA (reference sequence). V lost 5 bases, J lost 0 bases, and 4 bases lay in between. The CDR3 is 11 residues long.

The chain uses TRBV11-2 and TRBJ2-1, with D possibly TRBD1 on 6 matching bases. CDR1 is SGHAT, CDR2 FQNNGV, per germline. The CDR3 runs 13 residues. Trimming shortened V by 6 bases and J by 7 bases, and 13 bases separated the two germline ends. In DNA form, the CDR3 reads TGTGCCAGCAGAGGGACACTGACGAATGAGCAGTTCTTC. Protein: CASRGTLTNEQFF.

The sample holds a few counts of this clonotype. The chain links TRBV7-9 to TRBJ2-3; D is perhaps TRBD2 (5 bases). Trimming took 6 bases from V and 3 from J, leaving 10 bases between them. The CDR3 loop spans 13 amino acids. Germline V gene sequence: CDR1 SEHNR, CDR2 FQNEAQ (reference sequence). The chain's CDR3 is CASSRGETDTQYF. The CDR3 DNA follows: TGTGCCAGCAGTCGGGGAGAGACAGATACGCAGTATTTT.

The V gene is TRBV5-1, the J gene TRBJ1-1, with D tentatively TRBD1 (6 bases). This CDR3 spans 14 amino acids. CDR1 and CDR2 (germline): SGHRS, YFSETQ. V lost 4 bases to trimming and J lost 1 base, with 11 bases between them. The chain's CDR3 is CASSLPGANTEAFF. DNA for the CDR3: TGCGCCAGCAGCCTGCCAGGGGCGAACACTGAAGCTTTCTTT.

The chain couples TRBV19 to TRBJ1-1; no reliable D call. The CDR3 consists of 13 residues. With 10 bases removed from V and 3 bases from J, the gap between germline ends came to 15 bases. Per the germline V gene, CDR1 is LNHDA and CDR2 is SQIVND (reference sequence). DNA for the CDR3: TGTGCCACCTCCAGCAGTGGTGACACTGAAGCTTTCTTT. Translation gives CATSSSGDTEAFF.

The sample holds a few counts of this clonotype. A junction boundary mismatches the germline segment, possibly from a read error. This chain links TRBV5-1 with TRBJ2-5; tentative D call: TRBD1 (6 bases). This CDR3 region has 16 residues. CDR1 is SGHRS, CDR2 YFSETQ, per germline. Here the CDR3 reads CASSPTLGAGSETQYF. The CDR3 DNA reads as TGCGCCAGCAGCCCCACGTTGGGGGCCGGCAGCGAGACCCAGTATTTC.

This clonotype appeared a few times. The CDR3 sequence: CASSSRDRAPDTQYF. Written as DNA, the CDR3 is TGTGCCAGCAGCTCCCGGGACAGGGCCCCAGATACGCAGTATTTT. The chain combines TRBV7-9 with TRBJ2-3, with TRBD1 matching 9 bases. Trimming at V came to 4 bases and at J to 4 bases, leaving 6 bases not matched to a gene. The CDR3 is 15 residues long. CDR1 is SEHNR and CDR2 is FQNEAQ in the germline V gene (reference sequence).

Only a few counts were recorded for this clonotype. This rearrangement joins TRBV5-8 to TRBJ2-5, with D possibly being TRBD1 (6 bases). The J call may be mistaken, given a closer DNA end match to TRBJ2-7. This CDR3 contains 13 residues. Germline-derived CDR1 and CDR2 are SGHTS and YDEGEE. In nucleotides, the CDR3 is TGTGCCAGCAGGGTGGGGGCTTTCTACGAGCAGTACTTC. Translated: CASRVGAFYEQYF.

This clonotype was seen a handful of times. V and J are TRBV5-5 and TRBJ2-1; a weak D match, TRBD1 (5 bases). Germline assignment: CDR1 SGHKS and CDR2 YYEKEE (reference sequence). The length of the CDR3 is 15 residues. V lost 3 bases to trimming and J lost 5 bases, with 15 bases between them. As DNA, the CDR3 is TGTGCCAGCAGCTCCGGCCAGGGTTGGGACAATGAGCAGTTCTTC. The encoded protein is CASSSGQGWDNEQFF.

This chain connects TRBV10-3 to TRBJ2-7, with D tentatively TRBD1 (7 bases). The CDR3 spans 13 residues. CDR1 is ENHRY and CDR2 is SYGVKD in the germline V gene. Trimming cost V 7 bases and J 7 bases, with 17 bases left between them. CDR3 region: CAITGTAGGEQYV. The CDR3 DNA follows: TGTGCCATCACGGGGACAGCCGGGGGTGAGCAGTACGTC.

The table lists this clonotype with a few counts. The chain joins TRBV20-1 to TRBJ1-5, with a weak D call TRBD1 (5 bases). There are 14 residues in the CDR3. Germline V CDR1 and CDR2: DFQATT, SNEGSKA (reference sequence). V shed 4 bases and J shed 5 bases, with 15 bases lying between them. DNA for the CDR3: TGCAGTGCTACCCTCCCGGACAAAGATCAGCCCCAGCATTTT. Its protein product is CSATLPDKDQPQHF.

V is TRBV7-9 and J is TRBJ1-4, with TRBD1 identical over 7 bases. Trimming removed 5 bases from V and 5 bases from J; junction bases left unmatched: 11. The CDR3 is 16 amino acids. Germline values: CDR1 SEHNR, CDR2 FQNEAQ (reference sequence). In nucleotides, the CDR3 is TGTGCCAGCAGCCCCCTTGAGGGGGCTTTCAATGAAAAACTGTTTTTT. This codes for CASSPLEGAFNEKLFF.

The gene calls are TRBV6-1 and TRBJ2-2, with D perhaps TRBD2 (6 bases). Trimming took 1 base from V and 8 from J, leaving 14 bases between them. The CDR3 length is 15 residues. Germline loops: CDR1 MNHNS, CDR2 SASEGT. The CDR3 DNA is TGTGCCAGCAGTGAAGTTGAGCGGGCCGCGGGGGAGCTGTTTTTT. Its protein product is CASSEVERAAGELFF.

This clonotype was seen ten or more times. The chain recombines TRBV12-3 or TRBV12-4 with TRBJ1-5, with D maybe TRBD1 (5 bases). The length of the CDR3 is 14 residues. The germline V and J ends were trimmed by 3 bases and 10 bases, with 16 bases remaining between them. Written as DNA, the CDR3 is TGTGCCAGCAGTTTGGGGACGGTGGGATTACCCCAGCATTTT. Its translation: CASSLGTVGLPQHF.

The sample holds a few counts of this clonotype. The V gene is TRBV7-2, the J gene TRBJ1-5, with TRBD1 matching 8 bases. Germline V CDR1 and CDR2: SGHTA, FQGNSA. The CDR3 is 16 amino acids. V was pared by 1 base and J by 0 bases, with 2 bases of the junction left unmatched. Here the CDR3 DNA reads TGTGCCAGCAGCTTAGTTGGACAGGGTAGCAATCAGCCCCAGCATTTT. Translating it yields CASSLVGQGSNQPQHF.

This CDR3 reads CASSLLGTYGYTF. The CDR3 DNA reads TGTGCCAGCAGCTTACTGGGGACCTATGGCTACACCTTC. The rearrangement links TRBV7-9 to TRBJ1-2, with a tentative D call TRBD1 (5 bases). The CDR3 totals 13 residues. Per germline, CDR1 SEHNR and CDR2 FQNEAQ (reference sequence). V was trimmed by 2 bases and J by 4 bases, leaving 8 bases between them.

This clonotype turned up a few times. The J gene is TRBJ1-2, the V gene TRBV6-6; a weak D match, TRBD1 (5 bases). CDR3 size: 14 residues. V was clipped by 5 bases and J by 2 bases, with 12 bases between them. CDR1 and CDR2 from the germline V gene are MNHNY and SVGAGI (reference sequence). CDR3: CASSLVQANYGYTF. In nucleotides, the CDR3 is TGTGCCAGCAGTCTAGTACAGGCCAACTATGGCTACACCTTC.

This clonotype was detected ten times or more. The CDR3 nucleotides are TGCGCCAGCAGCTTGGGGACCGGAGATACGCAGTATTTT. It is translated as CASSLGTGDTQYF. This chain connects TRBV5-1 to TRBJ2-3, with no clear D. This CDR3 contains 13 residues. Germline CDR1 reads SGHRS; CDR2 reads YFSETQ. Trimming took off 0 bases at V and 5 bases at J, with 7 bases between the two ends.